In this sample, the clone carrying this TCR beta chain turned up a few times. Germline CDR1 MDHEN, CDR2 SYDVKM. The CDR3 runs 13 residues. Trimming took 2 bases from V and 4 from J, leaving 8 bases between them. These data belong to a study of human T cells and chemical hapten exposure. TCRdb recomputed calls from the RACE reads with MiXCR, one row per CDR3 protein. The sample lists some 110,000 distinct CDR3 sequences; 10% to 15% were seen once. Indicated time point: pre-sensitization, week 0. Specified treatment: therapeutic diphenylcyclopropenone sensitization with weekly scalp DPC. The sequence came from a woman in her forties or fifties with alopecia areata. Some clones in this sample may be carry-over from other donors' samples. The rearrangement links TRBV28 to TRBJ2-5, with D perhaps TRBD2 (5 bases). The sequencing used whole blood, collected in connection with sensitization to the hapten diphenylcyclopropenone (DPC). CDR3 bases: TGTGCCAGCAGTTTAAGGGCGGGAGAGACCCAGTACTTC. This encodes CASSLRAGETQYF.